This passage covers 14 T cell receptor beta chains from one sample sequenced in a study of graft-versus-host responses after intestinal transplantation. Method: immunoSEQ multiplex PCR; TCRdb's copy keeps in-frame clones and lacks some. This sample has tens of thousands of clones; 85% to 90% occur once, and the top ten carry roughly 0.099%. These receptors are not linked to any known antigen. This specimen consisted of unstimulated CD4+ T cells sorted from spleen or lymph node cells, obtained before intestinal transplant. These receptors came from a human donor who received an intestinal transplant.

The DNA for the CDR3 is TGTGCCAGCCAGAGGGCCGGGGGTGACTATGGCTACACCTTC. The encoded protein is CASQRAGGDYGYTF. The chain joins TRBV6-5 to TRBJ1-2, with a weak D call TRBD1 (5 bases). The V gene lost 8 bases and the J gene lost 3 bases, with 16 bases spanning the gap. This CDR3 comprises 14 residues. In germline, CDR1 is MNHEY, CDR2 SVGAGI.

The CDR3 sequence is CASSSGGTDNYGYTF. CDR3 DNA sequence: TGTGCCAGCAGTTCCGGCGGAACCGATAACTATGGCTACACCTTC. The rearrangement uses TRBV27 and TRBJ1-2, with D hard to call. The CDR3 is 15 amino acids. With 4 bases removed from V and 1 base from J, the gap between germline ends came to 13 bases. The V gene's germline CDR1 is MNHEY and CDR2 SMNVEV (reference sequence).

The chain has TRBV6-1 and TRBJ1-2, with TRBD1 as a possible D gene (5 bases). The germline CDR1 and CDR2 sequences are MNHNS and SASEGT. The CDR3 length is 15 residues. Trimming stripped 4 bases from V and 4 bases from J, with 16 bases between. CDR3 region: CASSAGTDFSYGYTF. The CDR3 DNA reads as TGTGCCAGCAGTGCTGGGACTGACTTTAGCTATGGCTACACCTTC.

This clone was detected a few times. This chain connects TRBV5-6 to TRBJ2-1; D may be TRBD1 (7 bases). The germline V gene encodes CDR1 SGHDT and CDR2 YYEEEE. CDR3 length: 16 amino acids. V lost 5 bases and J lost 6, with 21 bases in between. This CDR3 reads CASRGGGQEGPNEQFF. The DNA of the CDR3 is TGTGCCAGCAGGGGCGGAGGACAGGAGGGCCCCAATGAGCAGTTCTTC. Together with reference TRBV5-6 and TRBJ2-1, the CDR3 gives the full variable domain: DAGVTQSPTHLIKTRGQQVTLRCSPKSGHDTVSWYQQALGQGPQFIFQYYEEEERQRGNFPDRFSGHQFPNYSSELNVNALLLGDSALYLCASRGGGQEGPNEQFFGPGTRLTVL.

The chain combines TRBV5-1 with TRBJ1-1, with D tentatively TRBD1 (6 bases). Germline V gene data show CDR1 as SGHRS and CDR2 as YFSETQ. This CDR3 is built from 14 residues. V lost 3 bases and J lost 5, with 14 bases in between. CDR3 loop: CASSSQGGGTEAFF. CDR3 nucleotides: TGCGCCAGCAGCTCACAGGGCGGTGGGACTGAAGCTTTCTTT.

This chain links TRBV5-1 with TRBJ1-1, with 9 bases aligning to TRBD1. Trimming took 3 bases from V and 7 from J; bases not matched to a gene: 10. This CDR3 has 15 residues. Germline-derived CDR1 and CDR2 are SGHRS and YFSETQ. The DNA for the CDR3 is TGCGCCAGCAGCTGGGGGGACAGGGCCGTTTATGAAGCTTTCTTT. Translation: CASSWGDRAVYEAFF.

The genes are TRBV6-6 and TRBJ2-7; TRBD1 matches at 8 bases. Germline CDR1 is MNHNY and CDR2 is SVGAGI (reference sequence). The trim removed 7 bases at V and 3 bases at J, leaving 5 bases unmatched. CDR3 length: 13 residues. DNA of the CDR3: TGTGCCAGCACAAGACAGGGGTACTACGAGCAGTACTTC. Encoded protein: CASTRQGYYEQYF.

DNA for the CDR3: TGCAGCGTTGAGTCACAGCTGAACACTGAAGCTTTCTTT. This codes for CSVESQLNTEAFF. The rearrangement joins TRBV29-1 to TRBJ1-1; D is ambiguous. V dropped 3 bases and J dropped 0 bases, with 8 bases sitting between them. The CDR3 consists of 13 residues. Germline CDR1 SQVTM, CDR2 ANQGSEA.

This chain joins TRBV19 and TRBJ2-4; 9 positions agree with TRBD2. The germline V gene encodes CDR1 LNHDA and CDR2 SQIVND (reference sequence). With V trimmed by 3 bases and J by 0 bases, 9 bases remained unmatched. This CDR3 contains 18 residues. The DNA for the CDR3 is TGTGCCAGTAGTATCGGGCTAGCGGGGAACCTAGCCAAAAACATTCAGTACTTC. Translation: CASSIGLAGNLAKNIQYF. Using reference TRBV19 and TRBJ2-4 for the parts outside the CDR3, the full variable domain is DGGITQSPKYLFRKEGQNVTLSCEQNLNHDAMYWYRQDPGQGLRLIYYSQIVNDFQKGDIAEGYSVSREKKESFPLTVTSAQKNPTAFYLCASSIGLAGNLAKNIQYFGAGTRLSVL.

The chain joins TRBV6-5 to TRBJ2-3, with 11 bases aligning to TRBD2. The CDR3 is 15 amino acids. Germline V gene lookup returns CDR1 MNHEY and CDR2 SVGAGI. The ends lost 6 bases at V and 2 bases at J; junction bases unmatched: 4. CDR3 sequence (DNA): TGTGCCAGCAGCCGACTAGCGGGGACCACAGATACGCAGTATTTT. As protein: CASSRLAGTTDTQYF.

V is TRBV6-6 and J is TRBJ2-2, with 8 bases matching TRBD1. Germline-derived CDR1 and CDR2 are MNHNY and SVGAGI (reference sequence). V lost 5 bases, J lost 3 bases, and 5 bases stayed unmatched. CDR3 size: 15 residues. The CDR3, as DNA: TGTGCCAGCAGTCCAGGACAGGGAGACACCGGGGAGCTGTTTTTT. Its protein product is CASSPGQGDTGELFF.

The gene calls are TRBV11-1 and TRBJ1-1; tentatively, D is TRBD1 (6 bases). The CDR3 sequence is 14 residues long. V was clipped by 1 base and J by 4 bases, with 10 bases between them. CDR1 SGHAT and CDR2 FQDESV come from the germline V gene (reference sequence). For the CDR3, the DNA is TGTGCCAGCAGCTTAGAAGGGGGTGGCACTGAAGCTTTCTTT. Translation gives CASSLEGGGTEAFF.

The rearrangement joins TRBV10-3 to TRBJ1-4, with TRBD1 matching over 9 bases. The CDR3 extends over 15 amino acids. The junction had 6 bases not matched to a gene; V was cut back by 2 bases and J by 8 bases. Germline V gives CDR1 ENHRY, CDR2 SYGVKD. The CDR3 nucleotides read TGTGCCATCAGTGAGGCGGGGACAGGGCGAGAAAAACTGTTTTTT. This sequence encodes CAISEAGTGREKLFF.

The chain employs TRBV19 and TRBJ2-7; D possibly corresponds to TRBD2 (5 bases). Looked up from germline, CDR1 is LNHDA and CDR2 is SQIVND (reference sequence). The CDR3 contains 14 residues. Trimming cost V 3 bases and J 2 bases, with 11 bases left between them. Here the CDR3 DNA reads TGTGCCAGTAGTATCCCGGGATTTACCTACGAGCAGTACTTC. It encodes CASSIPGFTYEQYF.